This T cell receptor (beta chain) was found in a study of T cells in Graves' hyperthyroidism and ophthalmopathy. Study as a whole: Peripheral blood specimens were obtained at initial diagnosis, prior to any treatment.

Amplification yielded TCR beta CDR3 regions, with RNA transcripts as the source. HTBI primers were the set used in a first-round RT-PCR of the TCR CDR3. One entry per CDR3 protein, called by TCRdb with MiXCR from the multiplex PCR reads. The data hold hundreds of thousands of distinct CDR3 sequences, with 15% to 20% observed a single time. There are many counts of this clonotype. Its antigen is as yet unknown. Patients aged 18 to 65 with hyperthyroidism were newly diagnosed, with duration under 2 months. Overall study findings and caveats: A 13 V-J signature model discriminated ophthalmopathy versus stable hyperthyroidism.

In germline, CDR1 is MNHEY, CDR2 SMNVEV (reference sequence). The trim removed 3 bases at V and 7 bases at J, leaving 8 bases unmatched. CDR3 length: 14 amino acids. Sequencing was done on a sample of blood. The receptor's source is a woman aged 25-40 years with Graves' hyperthyroidism. V and J are TRBV27 and TRBJ2-7, with TRBD1 identical over 8 bases. CDR3 DNA sequence: TGTGCCAGCAGTTTGGATCCGACAGGGGTTGAGCAGTACTTC. This translates into CASSLDPTGVEQYF.